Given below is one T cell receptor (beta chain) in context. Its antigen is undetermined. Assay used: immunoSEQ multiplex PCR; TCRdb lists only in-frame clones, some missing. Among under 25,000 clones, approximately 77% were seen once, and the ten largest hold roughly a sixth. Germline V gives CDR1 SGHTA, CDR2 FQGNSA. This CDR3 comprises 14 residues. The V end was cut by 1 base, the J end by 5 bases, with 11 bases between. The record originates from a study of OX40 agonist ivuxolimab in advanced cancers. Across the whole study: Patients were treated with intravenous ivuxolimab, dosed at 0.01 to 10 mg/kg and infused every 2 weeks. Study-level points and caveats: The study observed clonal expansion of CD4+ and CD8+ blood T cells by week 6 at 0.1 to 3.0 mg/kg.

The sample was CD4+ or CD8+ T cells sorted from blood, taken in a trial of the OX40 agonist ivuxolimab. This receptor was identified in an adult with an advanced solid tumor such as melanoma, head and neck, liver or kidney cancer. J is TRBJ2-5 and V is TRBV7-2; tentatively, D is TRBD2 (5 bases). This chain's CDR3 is CASSLGAGRETQYF. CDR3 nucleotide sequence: TGTGCCAGCAGCTTAGGGGCGGGCCGGGAGACCCAGTACTTC.